This T cell receptor beta chain was recovered during a study of T cell repertoires in cytomegalovirus infection. Overall study: Evidence of both CMV infection and a matching HLA type came from public TCR beta signatures. Study findings and constraints: Summed frequency of public TCR beta families distinguished CMV carriers with the relevant HLA.

TCRdb re-called the reads through MiXCR, storing one row per CDR3 protein. The table lists 400,000 or so distinct CDR3 sequences, 15% to 20% of them singletons. Many counts were recorded for this clonotype. Its antigen is unidentified. Trimming removed 2 bases from V and 7 bases from J; junction bases left unmatched: 5. Germline V gene lookup returns CDR1 SEHNR and CDR2 FQNEAQ (reference sequence). The CDR3 contains 15 residues. Specimen: PBMCs. The sequence was collected from a human donor in good health (CMV status not recorded). Some clones in this sample may be carry-over from other donors' samples. This chain uses TRBV7-9 with TRBJ1-4, with 9 bases matching TRBD1. The CDR3 region has the DNA TGTGCCAGCAGCTTACCGGGACAGGGCGGTGAAAAACTGTTTTTT. This sequence encodes CASSLPGQGGEKLFF.